A selection of T cell receptor beta chains follows, all from one sample in a study of neurological immune-mediated disorders. One entry per CDR3 protein results from TCRdb running MiXCR on the 5' RACE reads. The table shows about 18,000 distinct CDR3 sequences, with approximately 3.7% occurring only once. Material: CD8+ T cells from blood. All receptors derive from a middle-aged woman in good health. Each CDR3 is given with its conserved first and last residue.

j_gene | v_gene | CDR3aa
TRBJ2-7 | TRBV25-1 | CASMRRTDEQYF
TRBJ2-3 | TRBV29-1 | CSVVGTGFADTQYF
TRBJ2-1 | TRBV6-1 | CASPRSERSYNEQFF
TRBJ1-4 | TRBV7-6 | CASSLGGWQRGADNEKLFF
TRBJ1-5 | TRBV27 | CASSFQGADQPQHF
TRBJ1-1 | TRBV20-1 | CSADPGQMNTEAFF
TRBJ2-1 | TRBV20-1 | CSARDLLAGVINEQFF
TRBJ2-7 | TRBV7-2 | CASSPSHDFYEQYF
TRBJ2-4 | TRBV20-1 | CSARDGSFRIAKNIQYF
TRBJ2-1 | TRBV28 | CATGDNEQFF
TRBJ1-2 | TRBV20-1 | CSARDQGVLGYTF